Presented here are 9 T cell receptor beta chains from one specimen sequenced in a study of T cell clones after liver transplantation. Clones were sequenced by immunoSEQ multiplex PCR, and TCRdb holds only the in-frame ones, with some missing. This sample carries approximately 100,000 clones, about 88% of them seen once, and the ten largest clones take roughly 2.8%. Sample: CD4+ T cells from blood, taken around 49 months after liver transplant. These receptors came from a human patient who received a liver transplant. Some T cells may have come from the graft donor.

This chain links TRBV5-4 with TRBJ1-1, with unresolved D. Germline values: CDR1 SGHNT, CDR2 YYREEE (reference sequence). V gave up 2 bases and J gave up 2 bases, with 7 bases separating them. The CDR3 runs to 13 residues. In nucleotides, the CDR3 is TGTGCCAGCAGCTTTTTGGCTAACACTGAAGCTTTCTTT. Its translation: CASSFLANTEAFF.

CDR3 sequence: CASRPIAGAPYEQYF. In nucleotides, the CDR3 is TGTGCCAGCAGACCCATAGCGGGGGCCCCCTACGAGCAGTACTTC. This chain connects TRBV2 to TRBJ2-7; 9 nucleotides line up with TRBD2. Germline V gene lookup returns CDR1 SNHLY and CDR2 FYNNEI. V gave up 6 bases and J gave up 2 bases; unmatched junction bases: 8. CDR3 length: 15 residues.

This chain joins TRBV4-3 and TRBJ2-5; either TRBD1 or TRBD2 may fit D (5 bases each). The CDR3 sequence is 17 residues long. The V end lost 0 bases, the J end lost 5 bases, and 19 bases lay between the germline ends. Germline CDR1 is LGHNA and CDR2 is YSLEER. The CDR3 coding sequence is TGCGCCAGCAGCCAAGATCCCGGGGCAGGGCCCGGGGAGACCCAGTACTTC. Residues: CASSQDPGAGPGETQYF.

The J gene is TRBJ2-7, the V gene TRBV6-6; no firm D call. V was shortened by 6 bases and J by 0 bases, with 3 bases between the two germline ends. Germline lookup yields CDR1 MNHNY and CDR2 SVGAGI (reference sequence). The CDR3 length is 11 residues. For the CDR3, the DNA is TGTGCCAGCAGGAGCTCCTACGAGCAGTACTTC. It codes for CASRSSYEQYF.

The chain has TRBV11-2 and TRBJ1-2; 7 positions match TRBD1. After removal of 0 bases from V and 7 bases from J, the junction contained 8 bases not matched to a gene. CDR1 SGHAT and CDR2 FQNNGV come from the germline V gene. The CDR3 extends over 15 amino acids. The CDR3 nucleotides read TGTGCCAGCAGCTTAGAAGGGACAGCCGTTCGTGGCTACACCTTC. It yields the protein CASSLEGTAVRGYTF.

This chain links TRBV6-7 with TRBJ2-7; tentative D call: TRBD1 (6 bases). TRBV6-7 is given ORF status, its function remaining uncertain. V was pared by 6 bases and J by 1 base, with 31 bases between. The CDR3 spans 20 residues. The CDR3, as DNA: TGTGCCAGCAGCCATCACAGGGCCCAGCCAACCCCGTCCTGGTCCTACGAGCAGTACTTC. It is translated as CASSHHRAQPTPSWSYEQYF.

Concerning this clone: Distinct nucleotide sequences in the sample also encode this CDR3. This chain connects TRBV27 to TRBJ2-1; unclear D gene. V was pared by 6 bases and J by 0 bases, with 9 bases between. Germline V lookup: CDR1 MNHEY, CDR2 SMNVEV (reference sequence). The CDR3 extends over 14 amino acids. The CDR3 loop is CASSPSGSYNEQFF. The CDR3 nucleotides read TGTGCCAGCAGCCCCTCTGGCTCCTACAATGAGCAGTTCTTC.

This chain links TRBV25-1 with TRBJ1-1, with TRBD1 identical over 8 bases. Germline V gene data show CDR1 as MGHDK and CDR2 as SYGVNS. This CDR3 region has 15 residues. V was clipped by 5 bases and J by 5 bases; unmatched bases: 10. CDR3 nucleotide sequence: TGTGCCAGCAGTCTTCGGACAGGGCGGAGGACTGAAGCTTTCTTT. Protein sequence: CASSLRTGRRTEAFF.

The table lists this clone with a few counts. The chain employs TRBV6-1 and TRBJ1-1; D possibly corresponds to TRBD1 (5 bases). Looked up from germline, CDR1 is MNHNS and CDR2 is SASEGT. The CDR3 is 13 amino acids. Trimming pared 4 bases from V and 1 base from J, leaving 7 bases between. The CDR3 nucleotides read TGTGCCAGCAGTGTAGACAGGAACACTGAAGCTTTCTTT. Protein sequence: CASSVDRNTEAFF.